This entry lists 18 T cell receptor beta chains sequenced from one sample in a study of cytomegalovirus exposure and HLA in healthy donors. Researchers ran the PCR with 60 Vbeta and 13 Jbeta primers. The protocol was immunoSEQ multiplex PCR, while the TCRdb copy is restricted to in-frame clones and leaves out a portion. In total, the table holds under 95,000 clones. Sequencing was carried out using PBMCs. All receptors come from a middle-aged man in good health and CMV-seronegative.

The gene calls are TRBV6-5 and TRBJ2-5; TRBD2 might be the D (5 bases). The last part of the DNA fits TRBJ2-7 better; the J call may be wrong. Germline V gene sequence: CDR1 MNHEY, CDR2 SVGAGI. CDR3 length: 15 residues. The CDR3 is CASSYSQRALYEQYF. CDR3 coding DNA: TGTGCCAGCAGTTACTCGCAGAGGGCCCTCTACGAGCAGTACTTC.

The gene calls are TRBV9 and TRBJ2-7; tentatively, D is TRBD2 (5 bases). This CDR3 has 14 residues. V was shortened by 3 bases and J by 6 bases, with 16 bases between the two germline ends. Germline assignment: CDR1 SGDLS and CDR2 YYNGEE. The chain's CDR3 is CASSAGSGVREQYF. For the CDR3, the DNA is TGTGCCAGCAGCGCTGGTTCCGGGGTTCGCGAGCAGTACTTC.

This chain uses TRBV18 with TRBJ2-6; D ambiguous. Trimming left V 3 bases short and J 0 bases short, with 6 bases between. Germline CDR1 and CDR2: KGHSH and LQKENI. The CDR3 is 15 residues long. The CDR3 DNA reads as TGTGCCAGCTCACCTACAGTCTCTGGGGCCAACGTCCTGACTTTC. Translating gives CASSPTVSGANVLTF.

The V call is TRBV4-1, the J call TRBJ1-5, with a weak D call TRBD1 (5 bases). The CDR3 consists of 17 residues. Germline assignment: CDR1 MGHRA and CDR2 YSYEKL. Trimming shortened V by 2 bases and J by 2 bases, and 16 bases separated the two germline ends. The CDR3 region has the DNA TGCGCCAGCAGCCAAAACACAGGAAGAGGTGGCAATCAGCCCCAGCATTTT. The encoded protein is CASSQNTGRGGNQPQHF.

The chain is built from TRBV18 and TRBJ2-1; a possible D gene is TRBD1 (6 bases). The CDR3 has 13 amino acids. V lost 2 bases to trimming and J lost 5 bases, with 7 bases between them. CDR1 KGHSH and CDR2 LQKENI come from the germline V gene. The CDR3: CASSPTGNNEQFF. The CDR3 DNA is TGTGCCAGCTCACCAACAGGGAACAATGAGCAGTTCTTC.

The chain joins TRBV10-3 to TRBJ1-1; TRBD1 matches 7 bases. The CDR3 is made up of 15 amino acids. The germline CDR1 and CDR2 sequences are ENHRY and SYGVKD. V gave up 4 bases and J gave up 3 bases; unmatched junction bases: 8. CDR3 coding DNA: TGTGCCATCAGTGTGACAGGGCGCCAGGACACTGAAGCTTTCTTT. Amino acids: CAISVTGRQDTEAFF.

This rearrangement joins TRBV18 to TRBJ2-3; D is unclear. The CDR3 is made up of 11 amino acids. Per germline, CDR1 KGHSH and CDR2 LQKENI. Trimming left V 6 bases short and J 4 bases short, with 5 bases between. The CDR3: CASSPADTQYF. The CDR3 DNA is TGTGCCAGCTCCCCCGCAGATACGCAGTATTTT.

The V and J genes are TRBV7-2 and TRBJ2-1, with 7 nucleotides matching TRBD1. The germline gives CDR1 SGHTA, CDR2 FQGNSA. The CDR3 has 13 amino acids. Trimming took 6 bases from V and 9 from J; bases not matched to a gene: 8. CDR3 in amino acids: CASRQTGKGEQFF. The DNA for the CDR3 is TGTGCCAGCAGACAGACAGGGAAGGGTGAGCAGTTCTTC.

About this clone itself: The junction does not match germline at one end; this may be a read error. The genes are TRBV7-9 and TRBJ2-1, with 10 bases lining up with TRBD1. This CDR3 contains 11 residues. Germline V lookup: CDR1 SEHNR, CDR2 FQNEAQ (reference sequence). This chain's CDR3 is CASSPGQGDVF. The CDR3 DNA reads TGTGCCAGCAGCCCTGGACAGGGGGATGTCTTC.

The chain joins TRBV4-1 to TRBJ2-3, with D possibly matching TRBD2 (6 bases). There are 13 residues in the CDR3. The V gene's germline CDR1 is MGHRA and CDR2 YSYEKL. V lost 0 bases to trimming and J lost 12 bases, with 13 bases between them. The CDR3 sequence is CASSQEEGRPQYF. For the CDR3, the DNA is TGCGCCAGCAGCCAAGAGGAGGGGCGTCCCCAGTATTTT.

This chain links TRBV5-1 with TRBJ2-5; a weak D match, TRBD2 (7 bases). The germline CDR1 and CDR2 sequences are SGHRS and YFSETQ. V lost 0 bases and J 5 bases, leaving 17 bases between the germline ends. The CDR3 has 16 residues. Here the CDR3 reads CASSLVAGAESETQYF. In nucleotides, the CDR3 is TGCGCCAGCAGCTTGGTTGCGGGGGCGGAGTCTGAGACCCAGTACTTC.

This chain connects TRBV7-9 to TRBJ1-4, with D perhaps matching TRBD1 (5 bases). The germline CDR1 and CDR2 sequences are SEHNR and FQNEAQ (reference sequence). The CDR3 sequence is 18 residues long. The V end was cut by 3 bases, the J end by 3 bases, with 20 bases between. The CDR3 DNA reads TGTGCCAGCAGCTTCGGATCCAAGGAGACAGTTCCTAATGAAAAACTGTTTTTT. Translating it yields CASSFGSKETVPNEKLFF.

This chain connects TRBV9 to TRBJ2-3; possible D gene TRBD2, 5 bases. This CDR3 contains 14 residues. Germline CDR1 is SGDLS and CDR2 is YYNGEE. The V and J ends lost 1 base and 4 bases respectively, with 10 bases between them. Here the CDR3 reads CASSVPTSADTQYF. The CDR3 DNA sequence: TGTGCCAGCAGCGTACCCACTAGTGCAGATACGCAGTATTTT.

The chain uses TRBV18 and TRBJ1-4; D gene unclear. Trimming cost V 6 bases and J 0 bases, with 11 bases left between them. The CDR3 has 15 residues. Germline CDR1 reads KGHSH; CDR2 reads LQKENI. For the CDR3, the DNA is TGTGCCAGCTCGCACCGGTCTGCAACTAATGAAAAACTGTTTTTT. Its protein is CASSHRSATNEKLFF.

CDR3: CASSFQRYEAFF. In DNA form, the CDR3 reads TGTGCCAGCAGTTTTCAGCGTTATGAAGCTTTCTTT. This chain uses TRBV28 with TRBJ1-1; no reliable D call. Trimming cost V 3 bases and J 7 bases, with 9 bases left between them. Germline V gene lookup returns CDR1 MDHEN and CDR2 SYDVKM. This CDR3 has 12 residues.

The chain has TRBV27 and TRBJ2-7, with D unresolved. The CDR3 loop spans 14 amino acids. Germline-derived CDR1 and CDR2 are MNHEY and SMNVEV (reference sequence). V lost 5 bases, J lost 2 bases, and 13 bases lay in between. The CDR3 is CASSVTGSPYEQYF. CDR3 bases: TGTGCCAGCAGTGTTACCGGGTCCCCCTACGAGCAGTACTTC.

The CDR3 nucleotides are TGTGCCAGCAGCTCAGACTTGTCTGGGGCCAACGTCCTGACTTTC. Protein: CASSSDLSGANVLTF. This chain uses TRBV5-6 with TRBJ2-6; D gene unclear. CDR1 and CDR2 from the germline V gene are SGHDT and YYEEEE. This CDR3 spans 15 amino acids. Trimming shortened V by 3 bases and J by 1 base, and 8 bases separated the two germline ends. Looking up the rest from reference TRBV5-6 and TRBJ2-6 gives the full variable domain: DAGVTQSPTHLIKTRGQQVTLRCSPKSGHDTVSWYQQALGQGPQFIFQYYEEEERQRGNFPDRFSGHQFPNYSSELNVNALLLGDSALYLCASSSDLSGANVLTFGAGSRLTVL.

This sequence joins TRBV7-2 and TRBJ1-5, with 7 positions matching TRBD1. With 3 bases clipped from V and 2 bases from J, the junction kept 4 bases outside the gene matches. CDR3 length: 15 amino acids. Germline CDR1 and CDR2: SGHTA and FQGNSA. CDR3 nucleotide sequence: TGTGCCAGCAGCTTTGGAGGGACAGGCAATCAGCCCCAGCATTTT. It translates to CASSFGGTGNQPQHF. The entire variable domain, with the rest obtained from reference TRBV7-2 and TRBJ1-5, is as follows: GAGVSQSPSNKVTEKGKDVELRCDPISGHTALYWYRQSLGQGLEFLIYFQGNSAPDKSGLPSDRFSAERTGGSVSTLTIQRTQQEDSAVYLCASSFGGTGNQPQHFGDGTRLSIL.